This T cell receptor (beta chain) was found in a study of blood T cell repertoires in COVID-19. Across the whole study: Donors in the United States, Italy and Spain gave samples during acute or convalescent COVID-19. T cells, B-cell-depleted T cells, or PBMCs provided the cDNA or gDNA that served as material.

How the authors handled the data: Reference gene primers were amplified, and this amplification served to estimate nucleated cell counts. Sequencing was performed with immunoSEQ multiplex PCR; in TCRdb, only in-frame clones are kept and a portion is missing. The DNA gave D and trimming, while V, J and clone size come from that table. This table has 25,000 to 35,000 clones, approximately 85% appearing once. With V trimmed by 0 bases and J by 4 bases, 9 bases remained unmatched. This CDR3 contains 18 residues. Germline CDR1 is SGHRS and CDR2 is YFSETQ. The sequenced sample consisted of peripheral blood. This receptor was obtained from a human donor in a cohort sampled during active COVID-19. The chain joins TRBV5-1 to TRBJ1-6, with 8 bases aligning to TRBD1. The DNA for the CDR3 is TGCGCCAGCAGCTTGGTAGTAGGACAGGGAATATATAATTCACCCCTCCACTTT. It encodes CASSLVVGQGIYNSPLHF.